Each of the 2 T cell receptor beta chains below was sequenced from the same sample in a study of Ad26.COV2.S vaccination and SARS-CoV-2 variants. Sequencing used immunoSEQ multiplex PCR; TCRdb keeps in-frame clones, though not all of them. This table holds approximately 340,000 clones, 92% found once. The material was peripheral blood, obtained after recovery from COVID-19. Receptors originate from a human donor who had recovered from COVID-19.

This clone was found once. The CDR3 sequence: CASSLAAGSYNEQFF. For the CDR3, the DNA is TGCGCCAGCAGCTTGGCGGCGGGCTCCTACAATGAGCAGTTCTTC. V gene TRBV5-1 combines with J gene TRBJ2-1; possible D gene TRBD2, 5 bases. With 0 bases removed from V and 0 bases from J, the gap between germline ends came to 7 bases. Germline-derived CDR1 and CDR2 are SGHRS and YFSETQ. This CDR3 spans 15 amino acids.

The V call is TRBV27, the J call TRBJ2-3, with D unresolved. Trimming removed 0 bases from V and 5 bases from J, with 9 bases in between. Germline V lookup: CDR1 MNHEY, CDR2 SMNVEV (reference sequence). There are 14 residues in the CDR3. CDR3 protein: CASSLSPSGDTQYF. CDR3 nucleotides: TGTGCCAGCAGTTTATCCCCCTCAGGAGATACGCAGTATTTT.